This record covers a single TCR beta chain. The data were produced by immunoSEQ multiplex PCR, yet TCRdb's version contains in-frame clones alone and is incomplete. Here the sample spans over 150,000 clones, roughly 91% being singletons. These data originate in a study of control samples from healthy donors and cancer patients. Sequences were obtained from blood. This receptor was taken from a man in his late teens or twenties in good health.

CDR3 region: CASSSDRMNTEAFF. For the CDR3, the DNA is TGTGCCAGCAGTTCGGACAGGATGAACACTGAAGCTTTCTTT. J is TRBJ1-1 and V is TRBV6-2 or TRBV6-3; 7 bases are shared with TRBD1. The CDR3 consists of 14 residues. V lost 4 bases and J lost 0; bases outside the gene matches: 2. Germline lookup yields CDR1 MNHEY and CDR2 SVGEGT.